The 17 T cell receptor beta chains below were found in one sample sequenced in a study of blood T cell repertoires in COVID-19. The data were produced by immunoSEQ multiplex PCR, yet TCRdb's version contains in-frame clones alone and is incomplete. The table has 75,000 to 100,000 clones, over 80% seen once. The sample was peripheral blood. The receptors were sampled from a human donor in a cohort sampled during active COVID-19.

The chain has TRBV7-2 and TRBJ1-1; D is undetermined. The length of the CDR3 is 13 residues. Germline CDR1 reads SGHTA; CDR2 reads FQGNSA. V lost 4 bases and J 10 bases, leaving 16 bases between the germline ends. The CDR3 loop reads CASSSRQVTGAFF. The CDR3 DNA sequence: TGTGCCAGCAGCTCCCGGCAAGTGACGGGAGCTTTCTTT.

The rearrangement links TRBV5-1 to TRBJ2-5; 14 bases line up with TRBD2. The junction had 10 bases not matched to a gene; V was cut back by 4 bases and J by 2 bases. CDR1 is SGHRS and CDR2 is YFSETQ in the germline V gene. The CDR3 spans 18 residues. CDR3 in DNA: TGCGCCAGCAGCGGTGGACTAGCGGGAGGCCCCCTACAAGAGACCCAGTACTTC. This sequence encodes CASSGGLAGGPLQETQYF.

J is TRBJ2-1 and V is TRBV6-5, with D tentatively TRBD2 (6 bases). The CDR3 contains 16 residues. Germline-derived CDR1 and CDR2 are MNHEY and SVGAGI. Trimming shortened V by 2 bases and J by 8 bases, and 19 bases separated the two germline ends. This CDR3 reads CASSYGTGTDGYEQFF. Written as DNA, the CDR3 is TGTGCCAGCAGTTACGGAACTGGGACTGATGGGTATGAGCAGTTCTTC.

CDR3 sequence (DNA): TGTGCCAGCTCACCTCCGGGACAGGGGACTGGGGCCAACGTCCTGACTTTC. Its translation: CASSPPGQGTGANVLTF. The V and J genes are TRBV18 and TRBJ2-6, with TRBD1 matching 10 bases. CDR1 and CDR2 from the germline V gene are KGHSH and LQKENI. V shed 3 bases and J 2 bases; nucleotides not matched to a gene: 4. The CDR3 is made up of 17 amino acids.

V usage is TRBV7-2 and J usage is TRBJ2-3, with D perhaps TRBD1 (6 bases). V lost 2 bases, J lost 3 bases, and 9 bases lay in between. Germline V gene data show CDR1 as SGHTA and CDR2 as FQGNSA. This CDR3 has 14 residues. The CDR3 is CASSLTGLTDTQYF. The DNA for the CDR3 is TGTGCCAGCAGCTTAACAGGGTTAACAGATACGCAGTATTTT.

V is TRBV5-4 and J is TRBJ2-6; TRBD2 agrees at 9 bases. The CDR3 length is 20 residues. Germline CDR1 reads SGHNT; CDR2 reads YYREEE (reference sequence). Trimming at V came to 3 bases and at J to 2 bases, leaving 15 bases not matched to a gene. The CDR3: CASSSGGALAGAPGANVLTF. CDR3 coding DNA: TGTGCCAGCAGCTCCGGCGGGGCCTTAGCGGGAGCTCCTGGGGCCAACGTCCTGACTTTC.

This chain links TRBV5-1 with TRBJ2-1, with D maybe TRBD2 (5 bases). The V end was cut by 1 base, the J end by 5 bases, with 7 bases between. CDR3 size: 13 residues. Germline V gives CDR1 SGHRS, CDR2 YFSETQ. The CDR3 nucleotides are TGCGCCAGCAGCTTGAGCGGAAACAATGAGCAGTTCTTC. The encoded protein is CASSLSGNNEQFF. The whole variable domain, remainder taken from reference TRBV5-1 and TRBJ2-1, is KAGVTQTPRYLIKTRGQQVTLSCSPISGHRSVSWYQQTPGQGLQFLFEYFSETQRNKGNFPGRFSGRQFSNSRSEMNVSTLELGDSALYLCASSLSGNNEQFFGPGTRLTVL.

CDR3 loop: CASSGQGGYTF. The DNA of the CDR3 is TGTGCCAGCTCGGGACAGGGCGGCTACACCTTC. This chain links TRBV18 with TRBJ1-2; 9 nucleotides agree with TRBD1. Germline trimming cut 6 bases from V and 8 bases from J; bases unmatched to any gene: 1. From germline, CDR1 is KGHSH and CDR2 LQKENI. The CDR3 has 11 amino acids.

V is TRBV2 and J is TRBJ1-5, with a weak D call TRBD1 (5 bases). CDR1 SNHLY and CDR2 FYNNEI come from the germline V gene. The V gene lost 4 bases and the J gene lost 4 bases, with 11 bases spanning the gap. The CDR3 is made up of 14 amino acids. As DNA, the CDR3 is TGTGCCAGCAGTGGGGACGGGGGAAATCAGCCCCAGCATTTT. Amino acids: CASSGDGGNQPQHF. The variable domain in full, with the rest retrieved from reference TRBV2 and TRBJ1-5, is EPEVTQTPSHQVTQMGQEVILRCVPISNHLYFYWYRQILGQKVEFLVSFYNNEISEKSEIFDDQFSVERPDGSNFTLKIRSTKLEDSAMYFCASSGDGGNQPQHFGDGTRLSIL.

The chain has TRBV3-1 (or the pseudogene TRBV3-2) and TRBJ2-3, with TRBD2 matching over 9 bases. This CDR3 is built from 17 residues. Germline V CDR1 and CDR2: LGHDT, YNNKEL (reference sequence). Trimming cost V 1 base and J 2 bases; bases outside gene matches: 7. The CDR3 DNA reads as TGTGCCAGCAGCCAAGCCGCGGGAGGGCGGGACACAGATACGCAGTATTTT. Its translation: CASSQAAGGRDTDTQYF.

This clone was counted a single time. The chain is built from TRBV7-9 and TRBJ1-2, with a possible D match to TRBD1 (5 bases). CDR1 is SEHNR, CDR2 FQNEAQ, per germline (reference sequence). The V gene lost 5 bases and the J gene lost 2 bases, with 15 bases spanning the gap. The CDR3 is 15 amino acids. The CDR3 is CASSGIGESNYGYTF. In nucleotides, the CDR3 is TGTGCCAGCAGCGGCATAGGGGAATCCAACTATGGCTACACCTTC.

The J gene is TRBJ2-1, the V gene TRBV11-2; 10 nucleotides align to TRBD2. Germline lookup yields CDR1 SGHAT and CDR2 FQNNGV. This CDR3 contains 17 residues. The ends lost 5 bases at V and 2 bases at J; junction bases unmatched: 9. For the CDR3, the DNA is TGTGCCAGCAGCGCACAGCGGGAGGGTCCACCCTACAATGAGCAGTTCTTC. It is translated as CASSAQREGPPYNEQFF.

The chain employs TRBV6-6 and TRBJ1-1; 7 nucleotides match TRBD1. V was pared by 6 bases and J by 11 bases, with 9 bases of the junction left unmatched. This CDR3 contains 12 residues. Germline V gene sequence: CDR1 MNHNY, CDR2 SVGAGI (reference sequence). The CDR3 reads CASSGTEDLAFF. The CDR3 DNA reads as TGTGCCAGCAGCGGGACAGAAGACTTGGCTTTCTTT.

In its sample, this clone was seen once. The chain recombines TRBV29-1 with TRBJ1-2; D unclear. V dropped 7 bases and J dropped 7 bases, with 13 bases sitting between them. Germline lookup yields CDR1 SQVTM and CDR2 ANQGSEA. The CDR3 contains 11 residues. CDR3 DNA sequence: TGCAGCGCTGGGCGGGGTGGTGGCTACACCTTC. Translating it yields CSAGRGGGYTF.

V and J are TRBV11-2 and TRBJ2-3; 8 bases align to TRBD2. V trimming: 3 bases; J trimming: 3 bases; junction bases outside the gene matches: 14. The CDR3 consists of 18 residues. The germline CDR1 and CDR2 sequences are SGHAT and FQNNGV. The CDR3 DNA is TGTGCCAGCAGCTTCCGGTCCTTGGCTAGCGGGCTGACAGATACGCAGTATTTT. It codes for CASSFRSLASGLTDTQYF.

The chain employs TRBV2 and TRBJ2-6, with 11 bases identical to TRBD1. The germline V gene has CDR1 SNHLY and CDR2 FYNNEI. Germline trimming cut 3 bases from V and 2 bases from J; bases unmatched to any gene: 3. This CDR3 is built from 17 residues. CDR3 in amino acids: CASSEDRGPTGANVLTF. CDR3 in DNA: TGTGCCAGCAGTGAGGACAGGGGGCCCACTGGGGCCAACGTCCTGACTTTC.

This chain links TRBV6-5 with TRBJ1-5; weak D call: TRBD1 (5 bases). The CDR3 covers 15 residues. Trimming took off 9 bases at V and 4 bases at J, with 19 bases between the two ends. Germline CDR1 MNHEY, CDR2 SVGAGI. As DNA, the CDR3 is TGTGCCAGTAGCTGGGGCAGCAGCGTAAATCAGCCCCAGCATTTT. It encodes CASSWGSSVNQPQHF.